This TCR beta chain was documented in a study of blood T cell repertoires in COVID-19 (dated by TCRdb to about 2020). For the wider study: Samples covering the acute and convalescent phases of COVID-19 were provided by collaborators in the United States, Italy and Spain. The material from the prospective study consisted of cDNA or gDNA derived from T cells, B-cell-depleted T cells, or PBMCs. Subjects who had been exposed to COVID-19, were actively infected with it, or had recovered from it provided the deeply sampled blood TCRbeta repertoires that made up the dataset. The repertoires were made available in a free public database intended to serve as a resource for research on the immune response to SARS-CoV-2. Samples came from the ongoing ImmuneRACE study (first 160 participants) plus 1,254 subjects from 6 global collaborators. A de-identified subject ID, COVID-19 status, age in years and sex were almost always included in the sample metadata. Where available, HLA class I and class II types were taken from metadata supplied by the sample provider and were not determined by assay-based typing.

The paper's findings and limits, for the study overall: Clinical and demographic metadata were provided uncurated, with the amount varying by source and participant.

One collaborating source in Seattle enrolled patients while the patients were actively infected and followed the patients over time throughout the course of disease. The collaborating institutions used their own protocols to collect whole blood in K2EDTA tubes. For TCRbeta analysis, collaborators shipped samples in one of three forms: frozen whole blood, isolated PBMCs, or DNA extracted from either of those sample types. The germline V gene specifies SGHRS as CDR1 and YFSETQ as CDR2. The CDR3 goes from the cysteine to the phenylalanine over 13 residues. TCRbeta CDR3 regions were amplified from genomic DNA by means of the immunoSEQ Assay, a bias-controlled multiplex PCR. Regarding the original processing steps: The number of nucleated cells in each sample was estimated by amplification of reference gene primers within the assay. Sequence reads were collapsed and filtered to measure the absolute abundance of every unique TCRbeta CDR3 rearrangement. For each sample, productive Simpson clonality was calculated as the square root of Simpson's diversity index across productive rearrangements. Sourced from immuneACCESS, this table was stored by TCRdb with only in-frame sequences that have V and J called. A share of the clones is absent; for the studies checked, an unresolved V gene accounts for under half, and the remainder has no known explanation. V, J and clone size are those of that table, while D and trimming were read from the DNA. Recorded for this sample are some 75,000 clones; over 80% of them occurred a single time. Around 13% of the sample comes from the top ten.

With regard to this clone: Its antigen is currently not known. The limits of the CDR3 on the DNA are not certain, so only TCRdb's listed CDR3 is given.

Recombination joined TRBV5-1 with TRBJ2-3; the table's D call of TRBD1 was not tested on the DNA. Sequencing input: peripheral blood. The TCR comes from a man aged 45-65 years with COVID-19, enrolled during active disease. The CDR3 loop reads CASSFSWGTGAYF.